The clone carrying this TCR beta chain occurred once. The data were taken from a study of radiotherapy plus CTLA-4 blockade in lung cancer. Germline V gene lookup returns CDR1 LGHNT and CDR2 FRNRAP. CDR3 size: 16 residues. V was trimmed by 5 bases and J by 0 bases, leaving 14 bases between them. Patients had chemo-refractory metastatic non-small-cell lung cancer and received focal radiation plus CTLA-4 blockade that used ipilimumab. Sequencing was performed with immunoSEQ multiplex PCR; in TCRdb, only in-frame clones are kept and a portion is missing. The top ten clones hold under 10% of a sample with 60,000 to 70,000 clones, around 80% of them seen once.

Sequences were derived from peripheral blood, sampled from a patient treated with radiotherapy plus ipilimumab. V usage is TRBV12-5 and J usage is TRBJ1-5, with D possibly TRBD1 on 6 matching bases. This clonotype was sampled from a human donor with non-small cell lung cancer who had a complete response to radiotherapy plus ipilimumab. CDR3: CASGPGEAYSNQPQHF. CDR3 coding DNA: TGTGCTAGTGGTCCAGGGGAGGCTTATAGCAATCAGCCCCAGCATTTT.